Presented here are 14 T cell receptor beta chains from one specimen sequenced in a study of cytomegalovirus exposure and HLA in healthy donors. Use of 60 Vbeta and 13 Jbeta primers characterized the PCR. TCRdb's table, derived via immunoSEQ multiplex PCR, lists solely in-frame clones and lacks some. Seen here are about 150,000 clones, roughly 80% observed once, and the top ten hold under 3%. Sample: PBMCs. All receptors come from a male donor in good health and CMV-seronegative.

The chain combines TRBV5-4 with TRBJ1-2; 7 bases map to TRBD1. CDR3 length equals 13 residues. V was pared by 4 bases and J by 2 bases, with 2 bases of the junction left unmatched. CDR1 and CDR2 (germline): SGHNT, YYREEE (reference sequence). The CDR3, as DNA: TGTGCCAGCAGCGCGGACAGGAACTATGGCTACACCTTC. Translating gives CASSADRNYGYTF.

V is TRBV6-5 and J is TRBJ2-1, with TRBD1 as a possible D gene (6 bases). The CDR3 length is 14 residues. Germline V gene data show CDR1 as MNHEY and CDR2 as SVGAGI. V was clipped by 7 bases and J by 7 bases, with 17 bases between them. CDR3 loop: CASTNRVEGNEQFF. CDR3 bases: TGTGCCAGCACTAACAGGGTTGAGGGTAATGAGCAGTTCTTC.

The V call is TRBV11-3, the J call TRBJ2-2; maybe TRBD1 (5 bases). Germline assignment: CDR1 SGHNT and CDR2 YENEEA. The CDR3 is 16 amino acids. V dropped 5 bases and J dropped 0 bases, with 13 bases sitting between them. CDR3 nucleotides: TGTGCCAGCAGCAAAAGCAGGGCTTCGAACACCGGGGAGCTGTTTTTT. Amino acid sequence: CASSKSRASNTGELFF. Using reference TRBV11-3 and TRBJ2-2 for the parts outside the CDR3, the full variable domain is EAGVVQSPRYKIIEKKQPVAFWCNPISGHNTLYWYLQNLGQGPELLIRYENEEAVDDSQLPKDRFSAERLKGVDSTLKIQPAELGDSAVYLCASSKSRASNTGELFFGEGSRLTVL.

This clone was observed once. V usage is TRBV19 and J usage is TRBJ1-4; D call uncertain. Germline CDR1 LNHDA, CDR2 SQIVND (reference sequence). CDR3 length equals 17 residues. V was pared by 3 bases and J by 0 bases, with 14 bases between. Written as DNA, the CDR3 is TGTGCCAGTAGTATCCTCGTTGGCCAGTCAACTAATGAAAAACTGTTTTTT. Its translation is CASSILVGQSTNEKLFF.

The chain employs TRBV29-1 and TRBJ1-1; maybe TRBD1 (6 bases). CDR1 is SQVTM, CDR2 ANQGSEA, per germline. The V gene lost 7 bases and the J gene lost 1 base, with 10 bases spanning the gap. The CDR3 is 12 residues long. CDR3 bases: TGCAGCGCAAGGACAGAGAACACTGAAGCTTTCTTT. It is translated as CSARTENTEAFF.

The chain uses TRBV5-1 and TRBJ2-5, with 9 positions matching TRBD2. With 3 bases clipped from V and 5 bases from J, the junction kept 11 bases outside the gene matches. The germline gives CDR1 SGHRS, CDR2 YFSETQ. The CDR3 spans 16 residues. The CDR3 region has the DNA TGCGCCAGCAGCTCCTCCGGGACTAGCAGGGGTGAGACCCAGTACTTC. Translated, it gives CASSSSGTSRGETQYF. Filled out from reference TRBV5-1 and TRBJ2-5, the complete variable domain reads KAGVTQTPRYLIKTRGQQVTLSCSPISGHRSVSWYQQTPGQGLQFLFEYFSETQRNKGNFPGRFSGRQFSNSRSEMNVSTLELGDSALYLCASSSSGTSRGETQYFGPGTRLLVL.

The CDR3: CASSLWGQTTYEQYF. DNA for the CDR3: TGCGCCAGCAGCTTGTGGGGACAGACCACCTACGAGCAGTACTTC. This chain connects TRBV5-1 to TRBJ2-7; 7 bases agree with TRBD1. The CDR3 extends over 15 amino acids. Germline trimming cut 1 base from V and 2 bases from J; bases unmatched to any gene: 6. CDR1 is SGHRS and CDR2 is YFSETQ in the germline V gene. The full variable domain, in which reference TRBV5-1 and TRBJ2-7 provide the parts outside the CDR3, is KAGVTQTPRYLIKTRGQQVTLSCSPISGHRSVSWYQQTPGQGLQFLFEYFSETQRNKGNFPGRFSGRQFSNSRSEMNVSTLELGDSALYLCASSLWGQTTYEQYFGPGTRLTVT.

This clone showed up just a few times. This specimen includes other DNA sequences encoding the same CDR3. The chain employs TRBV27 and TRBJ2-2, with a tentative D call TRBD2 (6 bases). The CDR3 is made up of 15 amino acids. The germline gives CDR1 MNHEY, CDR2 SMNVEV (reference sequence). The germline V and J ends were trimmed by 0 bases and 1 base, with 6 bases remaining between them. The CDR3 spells CASSLSGGNTGELFF. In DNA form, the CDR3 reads TGTGCCAGCAGTTTATCGGGGGGGAACACCGGGGAGCTGTTTTTT.

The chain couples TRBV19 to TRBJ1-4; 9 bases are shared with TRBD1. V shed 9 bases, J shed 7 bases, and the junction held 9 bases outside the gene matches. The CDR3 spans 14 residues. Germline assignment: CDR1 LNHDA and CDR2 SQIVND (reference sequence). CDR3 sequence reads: CASVQGTGREKLFF. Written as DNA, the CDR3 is TGTGCCAGCGTACAGGGGACAGGGCGTGAAAAACTGTTTTTT.

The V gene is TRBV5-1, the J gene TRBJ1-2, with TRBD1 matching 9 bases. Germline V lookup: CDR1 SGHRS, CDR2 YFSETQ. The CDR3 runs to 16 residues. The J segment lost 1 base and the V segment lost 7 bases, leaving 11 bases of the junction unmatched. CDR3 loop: CASALTTGGLNYGYTF. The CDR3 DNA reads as TGCGCCAGCGCTCTAACAACAGGGGGCCTTAACTATGGCTACACCTTC.

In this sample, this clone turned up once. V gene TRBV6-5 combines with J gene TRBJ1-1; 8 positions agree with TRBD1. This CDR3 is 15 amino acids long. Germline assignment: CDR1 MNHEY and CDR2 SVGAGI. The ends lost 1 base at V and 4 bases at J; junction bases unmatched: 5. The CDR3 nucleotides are TGTGCCAGCAGTTACTTGACAGGGGTTGGCACTGAAGCTTTCTTT. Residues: CASSYLTGVGTEAFF.

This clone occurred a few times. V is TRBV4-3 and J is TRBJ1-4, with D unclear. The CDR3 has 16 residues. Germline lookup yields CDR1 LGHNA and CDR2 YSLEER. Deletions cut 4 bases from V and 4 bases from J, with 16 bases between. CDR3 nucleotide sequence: TGCGCCAGCAGCCCATTTTCCGGAACGGGTAATGAAAAACTGTTTTTT. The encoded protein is CASSPFSGTGNEKLFF.

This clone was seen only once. For the CDR3, the DNA is TGTGCCAGCAGCTTGGGGGGGACAGGGTTTTACGAGCAGTACTTC. Protein product: CASSLGGTGFYEQYF. The rearrangement joins TRBV5-4 to TRBJ2-7; TRBD1 matches at 9 bases. After removal of 0 bases from V and 4 bases from J, the junction contained 5 bases not matched to a gene. The germline V gene has CDR1 SGHNT and CDR2 YYREEE (reference sequence). The CDR3 runs 15 residues. The variable domain in full, with the rest retrieved from reference TRBV5-4 and TRBJ2-7, is ETGVTQSPTHLIKTRGQQVTLRCSSQSGHNTVSWYQQALGQGPQFIFQYYREEENGRGNFPPRFSGLQFPNYSSELNVNALELDDSALYLCASSLGGTGFYEQYFGPGTRLTVT.

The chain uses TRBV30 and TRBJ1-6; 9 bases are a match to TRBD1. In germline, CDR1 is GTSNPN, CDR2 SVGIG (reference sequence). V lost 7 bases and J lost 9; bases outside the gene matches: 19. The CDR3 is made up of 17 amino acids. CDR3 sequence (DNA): TGTGCCTCTCTACCCGGGACAGGGTCTCCTTTGGTTTCACCCCTCCACTTT. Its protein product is CASLPGTGSPLVSPLHF. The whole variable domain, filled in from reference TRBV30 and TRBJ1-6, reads SQTIHQWPATLVQPVGSPLSLECTVEGTSNPNLYWYRQAAGRGLQLLFYSVGIGQISSEVPQNLSASRPQDRQFILSSKKLLLSDSGFYLCASLPGTGSPLVSPLHFGNGTRLTVT.